These 6 T cell receptor beta chains came from one sample sequenced in a study of control samples from healthy donors and cancer patients. The method was immunoSEQ multiplex PCR; TCRdb's version includes in-frame clones alone and lacks a portion of them. The sample comprises approximately 150,000 clones, under 90% of which are singletons, and 4.9% rests with the top ten. The sequenced material came from blood. These receptors all stem from a young man in good health.

The genes are TRBV9 and TRBJ1-6; 8 positions agree with TRBD1. Looked up from germline, CDR1 is SGDLS and CDR2 is YYNGEE. The CDR3 runs 15 residues. Losses at the gene ends were 4 bases for V and 8 bases for J; bases not matched to a gene: 8. The CDR3 DNA reads as TGTGCCAGCAGCCGAGCCGGACAGGGTGATTCACCCCTCCACTTT. Translated, it gives CASSRAGQGDSPLHF.

This chain connects TRBV30 to TRBJ2-3, with 9 bases lining up with TRBD2. J was trimmed by 1 base and V by 4 bases; bases with no gene match: 6. The CDR3 extends over 15 amino acids. Germline CDR1 GTSNPN, CDR2 SVGIG (reference sequence). CDR3 DNA: TGTGCCTGGAAGGCGGGAGGGCAGGGCACAGATACGCAGTATTTT. Amino acids: CAWKAGGQGTDTQYF.

The chain joins TRBV6-1 to TRBJ1-5; no firm D call. Looked up from germline, CDR1 is MNHNS and CDR2 is SASEGT. CDR3 length: 15 residues. The V end lost 3 bases, the J end lost 7 bases, and 16 bases lay between the germline ends. Here the CDR3 DNA reads TGTGCCAGCAGTGATCGACTGTCCGGGAGCCAGCCCCAGCATTTT. Its translation: CASSDRLSGSQPQHF.

The chain carries TRBV7-3 and TRBJ1-1, with D perhaps TRBD1 (5 bases). The germline gives CDR1 SGHTA, CDR2 FQGTGA. The CDR3 is made up of 18 amino acids. V lost 1 base, J lost 2 bases, and 20 bases lay in between. Here the CDR3 reads CASSLKASIWGENTEAFF. For the CDR3, the DNA is TGTGCCAGCAGCTTAAAGGCTTCAATTTGGGGCGAAAACACTGAAGCTTTCTTT. The full variable domain, completed using reference TRBV7-3 and TRBJ1-1, is GAGVSQTPSNKVTEKGKYVELRCDPISGHTALYWYRQSLGQGPEFLIYFQGTGAADDSGLPNDRFFAVRPEGSVSTLKIQRTERGDSAVYLCASSLKASIWGENTEAFFGQGTRLTVV.

This sequence joins TRBV21-1 and TRBJ2-7; whether TRBD2, the table's D call, matches the DNA was not checked. TRBV21-1 is recorded as a pseudogene. CDR3 length: 18 amino acids. CDR3 nucleotides: TGTGCCAGCTACGGGTGGGGACTAGCGGGCCTCAACGTATACGAGCAGTACTTC. It translates to CASYGWGLAGLNVYEQYF.

The J gene is TRBJ2-3, the V gene TRBV27, with D possibly TRBD2 on 5 matching bases. V lost 0 bases, J lost 1 base, and 11 bases lay in between. CDR1 and CDR2 (germline): MNHEY, SMNVEV (reference sequence). The CDR3 runs to 16 residues. The DNA of the CDR3 is TGTGCCAGCAGTTTATCGAGAGGGAGAGGCACAGATACGCAGTATTTT. Protein sequence: CASSLSRGRGTDTQYF.